This passage covers 11 T cell receptor beta chains from one sample sequenced in a study of CD8 T cells in Susac syndrome. It was with random hexamers that roughly 0.5 to 1 ug RNA was reverse transcribed. MiXCR, applied by TCRdb to the immunoSEQ multiplex PCR reads, yields one record per CDR3 protein. The top ten hold nearly 0.085% of the sample, which has approximately 150,000 distinct CDR3 sequences, 94% seen once. Sequencing used CD4+ T cells from PBMCs. All receptors come from a human donor in good health.

The chain recombines TRBV19 with TRBJ1-5, with D perhaps matching TRBD1 (6 bases). The CDR3 runs 14 residues. V shed 5 bases and J shed 2 bases, with 10 bases lying between them. The germline V gene encodes CDR1 LNHDA and CDR2 SQIVND (reference sequence). CDR3 in amino acids: CASSWGLGNQPQHF. The CDR3 DNA is TGTGCCAGTAGTTGGGGGCTGGGCAATCAGCCCCAGCATTTT.

The chain recombines TRBV5-6 with TRBJ2-2; a weak D match, TRBD1 (6 bases). This CDR3 has 15 amino acids. Trimming took off 4 bases at V and 4 bases at J, with 14 bases between the two ends. In germline, CDR1 is SGHDT, CDR2 YYEEEE. CDR3: CASSAGQFITGELFF. In nucleotides, the CDR3 is TGTGCCAGCAGCGCCGGACAGTTTATCACCGGGGAGCTGTTTTTT.

This chain uses TRBV18 with TRBJ2-1; 8 nucleotides line up with TRBD2. Germline-derived CDR1 and CDR2 are KGHSH and LQKENI. V lost 6 bases to trimming and J lost 7 bases; unmatched junction nucleotides: 8. The CDR3 totals 14 residues. The CDR3 loop is CASSLGLARNEQFF. DNA of the CDR3: TGTGCCAGCTCCCTCGGACTAGCTAGGAATGAGCAGTTCTTC.

This chain connects TRBV7-9 to TRBJ1-4, with D perhaps matching TRBD1 (5 bases). Germline V gives CDR1 SEHNR, CDR2 FQNEAQ (reference sequence). V lost 5 bases and J lost 8, with 15 bases in between. This CDR3 spans 14 amino acids. In DNA form, the CDR3 reads TGTGCCAGCAGCCCTAGCGGGGGGGTCGAAAAACTGTTTTTT. Protein sequence: CASSPSGGVEKLFF.

The V call is TRBV5-1, the J call TRBJ2-3, with no clear D. CDR1 and CDR2 from the germline V gene are SGHRS and YFSETQ. The CDR3 extends over 14 amino acids. Deletions cut 2 bases from V and 3 bases from J, with 10 bases between. The CDR3 DNA sequence: TGCGCCAGCAGCTTCGCCCAGGCAACAGATACGCAGTATTTT. Translated: CASSFAQATDTQYF.

The rearrangement uses TRBV18 and TRBJ1-2; TRBD1 matches 7 bases. Trimming removed 1 base from V and 3 bases from J; junction bases left unmatched: 14. This CDR3 is built from 18 residues. The germline V gene encodes CDR1 KGHSH and CDR2 LQKENI. CDR3 DNA sequence: TGTGCCAGCTCACCACGGGCGTCCGGGACAGAGAAGTACTATGGCTACACCTTC. This translates into CASSPRASGTEKYYGYTF. The variable domain in full, with the rest retrieved from reference TRBV18 and TRBJ1-2, is NAGVMQNPRHLVRRRGQEARLRCSPMKGHSHVYWYRQLPEEGLKFMVYLQKENIIDESGMPKERFSAEFPKEGPSILRIQQVVRGDSAAYFCASSPRASGTEKYYGYTFGSGTRLTVV.

This sequence joins TRBV10-3 and TRBJ2-7, with 13 bases aligning to TRBD2. The CDR3 runs to 14 residues. Germline V CDR1 and CDR2: ENHRY, SYGVKD. V was pared by 10 bases and J by 0 bases, with 3 bases of the junction left unmatched. The CDR3 reads CATWTSGGSYEQYF. The CDR3 nucleotides are TGTGCCACCTGGACTAGCGGGGGCTCCTACGAGCAGTACTTC.

The chain links TRBV27 to TRBJ2-7; 9 bases are shared with TRBD1. CDR1 and CDR2 (germline): MNHEY, SMNVEV (reference sequence). This CDR3 has 13 amino acids. Trimming at V came to 8 bases and at J to 0 bases, leaving 2 bases not matched to a gene. The CDR3 sequence: CASSGQGSYEQYF. Here the CDR3 DNA reads TGTGCCAGCTCGGGACAGGGCTCCTACGAGCAGTACTTC.

The V and J genes are TRBV3-1 and TRBJ2-3; 10 bases are shared with TRBD2. This CDR3 comprises 15 residues. The ends lost 6 bases at V and 0 bases at J; junction bases unmatched: 3. The germline CDR1 and CDR2 sequences are LGHDT and YNNKEL (reference sequence). CDR3 in amino acids: CASSSSGSSTDTQYF. CDR3 nucleotide sequence: TGTGCCAGCAGTTCTAGCGGGAGCAGCACAGATACGCAGTATTTT.

The chain uses TRBV20-1 and TRBJ2-7; D possibly corresponds to TRBD1 (5 bases). With 0 bases removed from V and 2 bases from J, the gap between germline ends came to 8 bases. The CDR3 extends over 13 amino acids. Germline loops: CDR1 DFQATT, CDR2 SNEGSKA (reference sequence). The CDR3 sequence is CSARDSGTYEQYF. CDR3 bases: TGCAGTGCTAGAGATTCAGGGACCTACGAGCAGTACTTC.

This clonotype has a single count. J is TRBJ2-4 and V is TRBV7-9, with 11 bases lining up with TRBD2. V was clipped by 4 bases and J by 5 bases; unmatched bases: 16. The CDR3 loop spans 19 amino acids. In germline, CDR1 is SEHNR, CDR2 FQNEAQ (reference sequence). CDR3: CASSSGTSGQVLTQNIQYF. DNA for the CDR3: TGTGCCAGCAGCTCCGGGACTAGCGGTCAGGTGCTCACCCAAAACATTCAGTACTTC.